This T cell receptor beta chain was sequenced in a study of vaccination and CD4 T cells after COVID-19. As for the study in general: Samples were taken after vaccination, a median of about 79 days after dose two, with a range of 14 to 241. In culture, cells were exposed to overlapping spike peptides from SARS-CoV-2, HCoV-NL63, HCoV-OC43 and HCoV-229E.

Trimming took off 6 bases at V and 0 bases at J, with 12 bases between the two ends. CDR1 is MNHNS and CDR2 is SASEGT in the germline V gene. CDR3 length equals 15 residues. The assay that was used to sequence DNA from cultured CD4+ T cells was the Oncomine TCR Beta short-read assay. It was cultured CD4+ T cells from which genomic DNA was extracted. TCRdb recomputed calls from the PCR reads with MiXCR, one row per CDR3 protein. In the table there are approximately 11,000 distinct CDR3 sequences, over 55% of which are singletons. The treatment denotes: roughly ten-day PBMC culture with coronavirus spike peptide pools or control peptides (ViraFEST assay). Antigen-specific T cell expansion with peptide pools preceded TCR sequencing in the ViraFEST approach. As regards this clonotype: Its antigen is currently unknown.

The chain has TRBV6-1 and TRBJ1-3; D not certain. The receptor was derived from a human donor who had recovered from COVID-19. The specimen was CD4+ T cells from blood, cultured in vitro. The CDR3 loop is CASSFDRGSGNTIYF. The CDR3 DNA sequence: TGTGCCAGCAGCTTCGACCGCGGCTCTGGAAACACCATATATTTT.